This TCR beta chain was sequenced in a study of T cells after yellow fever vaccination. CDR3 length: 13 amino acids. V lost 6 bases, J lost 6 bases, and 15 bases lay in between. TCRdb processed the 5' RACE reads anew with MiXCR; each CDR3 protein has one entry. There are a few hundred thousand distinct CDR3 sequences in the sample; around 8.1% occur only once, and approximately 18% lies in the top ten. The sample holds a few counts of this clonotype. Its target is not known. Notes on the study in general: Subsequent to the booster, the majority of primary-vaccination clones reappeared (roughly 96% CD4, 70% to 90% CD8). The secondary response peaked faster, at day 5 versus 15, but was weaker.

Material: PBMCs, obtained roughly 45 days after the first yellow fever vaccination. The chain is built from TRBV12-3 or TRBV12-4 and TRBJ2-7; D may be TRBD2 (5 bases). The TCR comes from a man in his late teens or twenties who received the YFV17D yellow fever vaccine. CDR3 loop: CASSSGPRVEQYF. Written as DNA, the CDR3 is TGTGCCAGCAGCTCTGGCCCGAGGGTCGAGCAGTACTTC.